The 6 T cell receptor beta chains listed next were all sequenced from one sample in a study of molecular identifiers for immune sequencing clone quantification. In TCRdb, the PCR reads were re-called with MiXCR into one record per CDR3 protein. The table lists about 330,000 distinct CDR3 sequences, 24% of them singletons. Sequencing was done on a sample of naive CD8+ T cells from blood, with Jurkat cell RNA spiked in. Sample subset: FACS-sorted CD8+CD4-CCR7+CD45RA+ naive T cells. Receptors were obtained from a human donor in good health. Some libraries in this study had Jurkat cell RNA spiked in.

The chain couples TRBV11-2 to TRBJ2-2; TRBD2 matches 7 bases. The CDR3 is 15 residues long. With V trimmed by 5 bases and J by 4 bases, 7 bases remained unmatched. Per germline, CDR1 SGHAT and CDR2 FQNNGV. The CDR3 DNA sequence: TGTGCCAGCAGCCTCAGATGGGGGGGCACCGGGGAGCTGTTTTTT. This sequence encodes CASSLRWGGTGELFF.

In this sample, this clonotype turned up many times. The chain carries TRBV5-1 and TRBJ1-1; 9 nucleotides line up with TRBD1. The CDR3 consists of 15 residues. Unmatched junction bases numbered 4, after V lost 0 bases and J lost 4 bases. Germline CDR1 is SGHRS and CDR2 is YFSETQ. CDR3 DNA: TGCGCCAGCAGCTTGGCGGGGACAGGGACCACTGAAGCTTTCTTT. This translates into CASSLAGTGTTEAFF.

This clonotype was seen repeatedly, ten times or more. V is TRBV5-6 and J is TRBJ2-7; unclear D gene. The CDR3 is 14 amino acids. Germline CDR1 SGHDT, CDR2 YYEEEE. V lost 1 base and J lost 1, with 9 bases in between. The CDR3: CASSLLVESYEQYF. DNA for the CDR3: TGTGCCAGCAGCTTGTTGGTCGAATCCTACGAGCAGTACTTC.

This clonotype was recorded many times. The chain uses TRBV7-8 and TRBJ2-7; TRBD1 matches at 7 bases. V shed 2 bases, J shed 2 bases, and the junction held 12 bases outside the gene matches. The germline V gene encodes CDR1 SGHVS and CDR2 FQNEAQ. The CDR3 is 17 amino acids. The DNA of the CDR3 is TGTGCCAGCAGCTTACCCTCTACAGGGGTCGAAACCTACGAGCAGTACTTC. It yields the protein CASSLPSTGVETYEQYF.

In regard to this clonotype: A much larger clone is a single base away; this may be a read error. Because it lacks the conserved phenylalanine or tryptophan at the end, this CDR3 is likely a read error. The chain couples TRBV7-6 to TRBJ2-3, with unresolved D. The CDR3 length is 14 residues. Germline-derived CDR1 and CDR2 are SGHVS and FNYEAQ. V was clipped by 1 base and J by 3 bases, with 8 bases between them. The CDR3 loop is CASSLEGQTDTQYY. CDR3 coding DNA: TGTGCCAGCAGCTTAGAAGGGCAGACAGATACGCAGTATTAT.

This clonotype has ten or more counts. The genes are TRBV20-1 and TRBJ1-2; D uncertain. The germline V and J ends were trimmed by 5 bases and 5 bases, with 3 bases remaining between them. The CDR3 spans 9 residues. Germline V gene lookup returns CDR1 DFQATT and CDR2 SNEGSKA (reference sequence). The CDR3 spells CSAYYGYTF. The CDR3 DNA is TGCAGTGCTTATTATGGCTACACCTTC.